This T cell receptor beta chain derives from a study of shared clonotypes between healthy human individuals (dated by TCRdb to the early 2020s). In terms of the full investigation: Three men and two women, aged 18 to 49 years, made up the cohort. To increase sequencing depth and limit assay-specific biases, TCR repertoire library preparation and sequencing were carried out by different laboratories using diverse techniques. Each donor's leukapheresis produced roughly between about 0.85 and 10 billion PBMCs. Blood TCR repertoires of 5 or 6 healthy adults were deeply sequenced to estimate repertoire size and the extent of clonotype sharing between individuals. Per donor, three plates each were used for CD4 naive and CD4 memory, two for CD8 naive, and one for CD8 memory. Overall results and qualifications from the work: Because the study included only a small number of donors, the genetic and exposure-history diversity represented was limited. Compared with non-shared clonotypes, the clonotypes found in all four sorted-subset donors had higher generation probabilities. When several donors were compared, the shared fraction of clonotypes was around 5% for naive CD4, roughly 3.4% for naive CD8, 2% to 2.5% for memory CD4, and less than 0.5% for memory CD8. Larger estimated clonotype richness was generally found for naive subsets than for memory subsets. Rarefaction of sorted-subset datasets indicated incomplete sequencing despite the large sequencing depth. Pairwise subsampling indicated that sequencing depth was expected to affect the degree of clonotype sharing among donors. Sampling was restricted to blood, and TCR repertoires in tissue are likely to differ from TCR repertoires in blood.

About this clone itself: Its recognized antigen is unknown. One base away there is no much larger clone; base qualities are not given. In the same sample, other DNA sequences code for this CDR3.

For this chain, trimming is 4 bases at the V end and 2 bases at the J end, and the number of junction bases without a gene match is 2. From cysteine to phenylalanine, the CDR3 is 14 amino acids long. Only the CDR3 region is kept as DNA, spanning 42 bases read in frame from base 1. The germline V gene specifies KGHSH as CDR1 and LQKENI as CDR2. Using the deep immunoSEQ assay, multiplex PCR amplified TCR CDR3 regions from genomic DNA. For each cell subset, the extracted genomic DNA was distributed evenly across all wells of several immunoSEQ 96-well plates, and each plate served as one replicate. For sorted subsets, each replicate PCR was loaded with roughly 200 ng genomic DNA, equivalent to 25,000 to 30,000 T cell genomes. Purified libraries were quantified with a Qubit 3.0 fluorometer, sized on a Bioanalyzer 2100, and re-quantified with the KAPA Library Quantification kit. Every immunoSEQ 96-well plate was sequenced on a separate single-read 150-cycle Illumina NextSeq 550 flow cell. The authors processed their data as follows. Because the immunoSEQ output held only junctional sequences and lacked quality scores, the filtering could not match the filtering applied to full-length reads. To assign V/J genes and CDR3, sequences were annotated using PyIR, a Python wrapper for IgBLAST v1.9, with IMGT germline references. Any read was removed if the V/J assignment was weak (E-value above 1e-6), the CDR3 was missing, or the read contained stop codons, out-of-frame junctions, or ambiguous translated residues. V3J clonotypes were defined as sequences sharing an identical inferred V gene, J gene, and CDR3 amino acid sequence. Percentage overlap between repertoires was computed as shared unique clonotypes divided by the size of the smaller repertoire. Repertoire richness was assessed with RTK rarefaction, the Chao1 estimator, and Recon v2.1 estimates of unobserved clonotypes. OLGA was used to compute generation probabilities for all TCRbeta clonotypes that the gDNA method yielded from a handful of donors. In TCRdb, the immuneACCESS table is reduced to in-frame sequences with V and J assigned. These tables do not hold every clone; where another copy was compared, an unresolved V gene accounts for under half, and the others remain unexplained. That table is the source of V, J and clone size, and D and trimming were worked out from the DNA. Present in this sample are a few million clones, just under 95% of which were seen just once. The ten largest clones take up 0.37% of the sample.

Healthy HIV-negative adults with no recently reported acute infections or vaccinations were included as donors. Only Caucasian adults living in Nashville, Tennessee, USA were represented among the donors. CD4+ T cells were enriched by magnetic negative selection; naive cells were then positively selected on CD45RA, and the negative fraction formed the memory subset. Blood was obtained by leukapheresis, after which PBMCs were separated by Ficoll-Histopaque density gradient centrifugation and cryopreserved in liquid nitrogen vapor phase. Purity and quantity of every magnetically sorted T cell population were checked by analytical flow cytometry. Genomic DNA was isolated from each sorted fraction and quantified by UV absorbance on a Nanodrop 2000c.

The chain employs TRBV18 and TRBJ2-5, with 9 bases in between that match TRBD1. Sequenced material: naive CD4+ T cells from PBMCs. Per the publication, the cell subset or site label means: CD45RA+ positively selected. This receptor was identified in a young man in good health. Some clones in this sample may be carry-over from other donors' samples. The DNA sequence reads TGTGCCAGCTCACTGGGGACAGGGCAAGAGACCCAGTACTTC. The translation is CASSLGTGQETQYF.